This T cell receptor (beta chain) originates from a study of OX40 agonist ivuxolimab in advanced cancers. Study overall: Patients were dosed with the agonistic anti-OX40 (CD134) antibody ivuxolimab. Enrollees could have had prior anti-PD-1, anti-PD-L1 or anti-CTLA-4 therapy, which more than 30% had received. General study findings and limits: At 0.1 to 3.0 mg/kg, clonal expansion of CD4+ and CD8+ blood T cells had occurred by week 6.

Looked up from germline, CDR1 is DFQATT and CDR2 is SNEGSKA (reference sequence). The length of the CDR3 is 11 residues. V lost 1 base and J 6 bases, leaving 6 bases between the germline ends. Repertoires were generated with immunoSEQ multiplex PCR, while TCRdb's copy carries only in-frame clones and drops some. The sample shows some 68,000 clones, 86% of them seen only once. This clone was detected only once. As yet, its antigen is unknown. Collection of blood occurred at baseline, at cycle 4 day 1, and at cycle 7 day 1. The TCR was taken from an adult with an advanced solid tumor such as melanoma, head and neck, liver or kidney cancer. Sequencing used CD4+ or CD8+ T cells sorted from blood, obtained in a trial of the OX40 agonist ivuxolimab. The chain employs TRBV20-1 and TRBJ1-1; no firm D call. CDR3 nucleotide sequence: TGCAGTGCTAGAGCCGTCCCTGAAGCTTTCTTT. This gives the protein CSARAVPEAFF.